This T cell receptor (beta chain) was recorded in a study of blood T cells in healthy people across ages. Notes on the study in general: CMV status of donors was not determined, possibly confounding expanded clonotype changes. Naive T cell percentage showed a strong correlation with the diversity of TCR beta.

This clonotype came up a few times. Its target is unknown. Germline CDR1 is SGHTA and CDR2 is FQGNSA. This CDR3 is 14 amino acids long. The V and J ends lost 1 base and 10 bases, in that order; junction bases with no gene match: 5. A sample-barcoded 5' primer and a J-beta primer mix were used in a second PCR of roughly 6 to 11 cycles. The yield of each sample was at least 3 million CDR3-containing paired-end reads. TCRdb independently ran MiXCR on the 5' RACE reads; one entry per CDR3 protein. This sample has about 670,000 distinct CDR3 sequences; around 41% occur once, and the top ten carry 25% to 35%. Extraction yielded at least 6 micrograms of total RNA per sample.

The V and J genes are TRBV7-2 and TRBJ2-1; TRBD2 agrees at 9 bases. The receptor was derived from a man older than 75 in good health. The sample consisted of blood. The CDR3 region is CASSLVREGQEQFF. For the CDR3, the DNA is TGTGCCAGCAGCTTAGTGCGGGAGGGCCAAGAGCAGTTCTTC. Supplemented by reference TRBV7-2 and TRBJ2-1, the full variable domain reads GAGVSQSPSNKVTEKGKDVELRCDPISGHTALYWYRQSLGQGLEFLIYFQGNSAPDKSGLPSDRFSAERTGGSVSTLTIQRTQQEDSAVYLCASSLVREGQEQFFGPGTRLTVL.